This T cell receptor beta chain was found in a study of T cells in women clearing cervical HPV infection. Study-level findings and limits: Repertoire richness, not evenness, was significantly elevated in CIN3+ cases versus controls.

The protocol was immunoSEQ multiplex PCR, while the TCRdb copy is restricted to in-frame clones and leaves out a portion. Across about 39,000 clones, the top ten clones capture under 8.5% of the sample. As concerns this clone: Its antigen is still unknown. The missing CDR3 end, 3 residues past where the read stops, is filled in from the germline J gene.

The germline gives CDR1 SGHTA, CDR2 FQGNSA. V lost 3 bases and J 2 bases, leaving 11 bases between the germline ends. This CDR3 is built from 14 residues. The receptor's source is a woman aged 18-69 years with a cervical HPV16 infection that either progressed to CIN3+ or cleared (not recorded which). This rearrangement joins TRBV7-2 to TRBJ2-7, with D hard to call. The sample taken for sequencing was blood buffy coat. The DNA read from the CDR3 is TGTGCCAGCAGCTTGTTCCTACCCCCCTACGAG. Its translation is CASSLFLPPYE. The complete CDR3 sequence is CASSLFLPPYEQYF.